The sequence of this T cell receptor beta chain was determined in a study of CD8 T cells in ankylosing spondylitis. The CDR3 is 12 residues long. Germline CDR1 GTSNPN, CDR2 SVGIG (reference sequence). Trimming left V 3 bases short and J 3 bases short, with 8 bases between. TCRdb re-called the 5' RACE reads through MiXCR, storing one row per CDR3 protein. The data show roughly 220,000 distinct CDR3 sequences, about 11% seen once. Notes on the study in general: Disease-associated clones were CD8+ and fairly uncommon in peripheral blood. A motif in TCR beta, a set of under 10 highly homologous variants, appeared characteristic of ankylosing spondylitis blood.

This clonotype showed up many times. Its specificity is unknown. Sequenced material: blood, either unsorted or a sorted T cell fraction (not recorded which). The chain links TRBV30 to TRBJ1-2; maybe TRBD1 (6 bases). This TCR derives from a male donor with ankylosing spondylitis or in good health (not recorded which). The CDR3 DNA follows: TGTGCCTGGAGGGGACAAGACTATGGCTACACCTTC. It encodes CAWRGQDYGYTF.